These 27 T cell receptor beta chains were all obtained from the same sample, sequenced in a study of blood T cells in healthy people across ages. A J-beta primer mix and a sample-barcoded 5' primer were used in a second PCR of roughly 7 to 12 cycles. TCRdb reanalysed the 5' RACE reads using MiXCR and keeps one entry per CDR3 protein. The repertoire consists of around 1,500,000 distinct CDR3 sequences, with about 30% occurring once and the leading ten covering 7.7%. Sequencing was carried out using blood. Every receptor here comes from a young woman in good health.

V is TRBV5-1 and J is TRBJ2-1; 9 bases are a match to TRBD2. There are 16 residues in the CDR3. The J segment lost 6 bases and the V segment lost 2 bases, leaving 9 bases of the junction unmatched. Per the germline V gene, CDR1 is SGHRS and CDR2 is YFSETQ. CDR3 sequence reads: CASSFTGTSLSNEQFF. The DNA of the CDR3 is TGCGCCAGCAGCTTTACCGGGACTAGCCTGAGCAATGAGCAGTTCTTC.

The V and J genes are TRBV5-1 and TRBJ2-5; maybe TRBD1 (6 bases). Looked up from germline, CDR1 is SGHRS and CDR2 is YFSETQ. The CDR3 has 16 amino acids. Trimming left V 1 base short and J 2 bases short, with 15 bases between. The DNA of the CDR3 is TGCGCCAGCAGCTTGTCCGCAGCAAGGGGGCAAGAGACCCAGTACTTC. It specifies CASSLSAARGQETQYF.

Many counts were recorded for this clonotype. This chain connects TRBV5-1 to TRBJ2-7; D remains ambiguous. The CDR3 sequence is 12 residues long. CDR1 SGHRS and CDR2 YFSETQ come from the germline V gene. Trimming left V 3 bases short and J 4 bases short, with 8 bases between. CDR3 in DNA: TGCGCCAGCAGCTCTCGCTATTACGAGCAGTACTTC. As protein: CASSSRYYEQYF.

This sequence joins TRBV7-2 and TRBJ1-5; the D gene is possibly TRBD1 (5 bases). Per germline, CDR1 SGHTA and CDR2 FQGNSA. V was cut by 1 base and J by 4 bases, with 14 bases left in between. This CDR3 is 16 amino acids long. CDR3 coding DNA: TGTGCCAGCAGCTTAGTGTCGGGGCTTAGGAATCAGCCCCAGCATTTT. Translated, it gives CASSLVSGLRNQPQHF.

This clonotype was picked up many times. This sequence joins TRBV20-1 and TRBJ2-6; D ambiguous. The germline CDR1 and CDR2 sequences are DFQATT and SNEGSKA (reference sequence). The CDR3 is 14 amino acids. Between the trimmed V and J ends, which lost 6 bases and 0 bases, there was a span of 9 bases. CDR3 DNA: TGCAGTGCGCCTACAGACTCTGGGGCCAACGTCCTGACTTTC. It is translated as CSAPTDSGANVLTF.

This clonotype showed up many times. The junction departs from germline at one end; a sequencing error may be responsible. The chain is built from TRBV5-1 and TRBJ2-3; tentative D call: TRBD2 (5 bases). Germline lookup yields CDR1 SGHRS and CDR2 YFSETQ. CDR3 length: 13 amino acids. The CDR3 sequence is CASSWTSTDTQYF. As DNA, the CDR3 is TGTGCCAGCAGCTGGACTAGCACAGATACGCAGTATTTT.

This clonotype has ten or more counts. This chain uses TRBV12-3 or TRBV12-4 with TRBJ2-7; D perhaps matches TRBD1 (6 bases). This CDR3 spans 15 amino acids. Trimming took off 4 bases at V and 3 bases at J, with 16 bases between the two ends. CDR3 protein: CASSSWTVGNYEQYF. The DNA of the CDR3 is TGTGCCAGCAGTTCCTGGACAGTGGGGAACTACGAGCAGTACTTC.

This clonotype has ten or more counts. The chain recombines TRBV7-2 with TRBJ2-7, with 9 positions matching TRBD2. The J segment lost 0 bases and the V segment lost 3 bases, leaving 6 bases of the junction unmatched. CDR1 is SGHTA, CDR2 FQGNSA, per germline. This CDR3 contains 16 residues. The CDR3 sequence is CASSFAGSGSSYEQYF. CDR3 nucleotides: TGTGCCAGCAGCTTCGCGGGTAGCGGGAGCTCCTACGAGCAGTACTTC. The variable domain in full, completed from reference TRBV7-2 and TRBJ2-7, reads GAGVSQSPSNKVTEKGKDVELRCDPISGHTALYWYRQSLGQGLEFLIYFQGNSAPDKSGLPSDRFSAERTGGSVSTLTIQRTQQEDSAVYLCASSFAGSGSSYEQYFGPGTRLTVT.

Of note for this clonotype: It may be a read error: a sequence one base away is much more abundant. J is TRBJ2-5 and V is TRBV5-6; 9 positions match TRBD1. In germline, CDR1 is SGHDT, CDR2 YYEEEE. The CDR3 sequence is 14 residues long. V was pared by 0 bases and J by 5 bases, with 2 bases of the junction left unmatched. In DNA form, the CDR3 reads TGTGCCAGCAGCTTGGACGACAGGGGGGAGACCCAGTACTTC. Protein product: CASSLDDRGETQYF. Full variable domain (rest looked up from reference TRBV5-6 and TRBJ2-5): DAGVTQSPTHLIKTRGQQVTLRCSPKSGHDTVSWYQQALGQGPQFIFQYYEEEERQRGNFPDRFSGHQFPNYSSELNVNALLLGDSALYLCASSLDDRGETQYFGPGTRLLVL.

This clonotype was recorded many times. The rearrangement joins TRBV29-1 to TRBJ1-2; D uncertain. The CDR3 has 13 residues. V was shortened by 7 bases and J by 0 bases, with 12 bases between the two germline ends. Germline CDR1 reads SQVTM; CDR2 reads ANQGSEA. CDR3 amino acids: CSAWSSANYGYTF. As DNA, the CDR3 is TGCAGCGCATGGTCTTCAGCTAACTATGGCTACACCTTC.

The chain employs TRBV6-6 and TRBJ2-7, with 7 positions matching TRBD1. With V trimmed by 0 bases and J by 3 bases, 8 bases remained unmatched. The CDR3 is made up of 16 amino acids. CDR1 and CDR2 (germline): MNHNY, SVGAGI (reference sequence). CDR3 protein: CASSYSDRVVFYEQYF. In DNA form, the CDR3 reads TGTGCCAGCAGTTACTCCGACAGGGTGGTTTTCTACGAGCAGTACTTC.

This clonotype has only a few counts. J is TRBJ2-1 and V is TRBV3-1; a weak D match, TRBD2 (6 bases). The CDR3 is made up of 16 amino acids. In germline, CDR1 is LGHDT, CDR2 YNNKEL (reference sequence). V dropped 4 bases and J dropped 3 bases, with 16 bases sitting between them. The CDR3 nucleotides read TGTGCCAGCAGCCTCCCGGGACTCGACGACTACAATGAGCAGTTCTTC. This encodes CASSLPGLDDYNEQFF.

This clonotype was counted between two and nine times. The rearrangement uses TRBV7-2 and TRBJ2-3; D might be TRBD1 (5 bases). The CDR3 runs to 16 residues. The V gene's germline CDR1 is SGHTA and CDR2 FQGNSA. V was pared by 5 bases and J by 5 bases, with 20 bases between. This CDR3 is CASSPYDVGPVDTQYF. DNA of the CDR3: TGTGCCAGCAGCCCATACGACGTGGGGCCCGTAGATACGCAGTATTTT.

This chain connects TRBV12-3 or TRBV12-4 to TRBJ2-7; 8 bases agree with TRBD2. CDR3 length: 15 amino acids. The ends lost 9 bases at V and 2 bases at J; junction bases unmatched: 12. This CDR3 reads CASVPPGGPPYEQYF. Here the CDR3 DNA reads TGTGCCAGTGTACCCCCGGGGGGGCCTCCCTACGAGCAGTACTTC.

V gene TRBV18 combines with J gene TRBJ2-3; D is perhaps TRBD2 (7 bases). The germline V and J ends were trimmed by 1 base and 1 base, with 15 bases remaining between them. The CDR3 runs to 17 residues. Germline lookup yields CDR1 KGHSH and CDR2 LQKENI. This chain's CDR3 is CASSPLVGGHGTDTQYF. DNA for the CDR3: TGTGCCAGCTCACCACTCGTCGGGGGGCACGGCACAGATACGCAGTATTTT.

In this sample, this clonotype turned up many times. The chain is built from TRBV7-9 and TRBJ2-7; TRBD1 matches 9 bases. CDR1 is SEHNR and CDR2 is FQNEAQ in the germline V gene (reference sequence). The CDR3 covers 15 residues. V lost 3 bases, J lost 6 bases, and 9 bases stayed unmatched. The CDR3 DNA reads as TGTGCCAGCAGCTTTCCGGGACAGGGAACTGGCGAGCAGTACTTC. Translating it yields CASSFPGQGTGEQYF.

This clonotype has only a few counts. The chain has TRBV5-1 and TRBJ2-1, with 10 bases fitting TRBD2. The CDR3 covers 16 residues. Losses at the gene ends were 0 bases for V and 9 bases for J; bases not matched to a gene: 9. Germline V gives CDR1 SGHRS, CDR2 YFSETQ. CDR3 region: CASSLGIAGGLREQFF. The CDR3 region has the DNA TGCGCCAGCAGCTTGGGGATAGCGGGAGGTTTGCGTGAGCAGTTCTTC.

In its sample, this clonotype was seen a few times. The chain combines TRBV27 with TRBJ2-6, with D possibly called TRBD1 or TRBD2 (5 bases each). This CDR3 is 16 amino acids long. The V end was cut by 5 bases, the J end by 0 bases, with 11 bases between. Germline V gene lookup returns CDR1 MNHEY and CDR2 SMNVEV (reference sequence). The CDR3 spells CASSARGDSGANVLTF. In DNA, the CDR3 is TGTGCCAGCAGTGCCCGAGGGGACTCTGGGGCCAACGTCCTGACTTTC.

At least ten counts were recorded for this clonotype. V is TRBV20-1 and J is TRBJ2-4; 8 bases match TRBD1. The CDR3 loop spans 12 amino acids. Per germline, CDR1 DFQATT and CDR2 SNEGSKA (reference sequence). With V trimmed by 6 bases and J by 7 bases, 5 bases remained unmatched. CDR3 in amino acids: CSAKTGVNIQYF. The CDR3 bases are TGCAGTGCCAAGACAGGGGTCAACATTCAGTACTTC.

This clonotype showed up just a few times. The chain joins TRBV3-1 to TRBJ2-1; D gene ambiguous. Germline CDR1 and CDR2: LGHDT and YNNKEL (reference sequence). CDR3 length equals 16 residues. Trimming shortened V by 0 bases and J by 0 bases, and 9 bases separated the two germline ends. The CDR3 DNA reads TGTGCCAGCAGCCAAGATCTTGATATCTCCTACAATGAGCAGTTCTTC. Protein product: CASSQDLDISYNEQFF.

Details on this clonotype: A read error may explain this, as a much larger clone is one base away. No conserved phenylalanine or tryptophan is present at the end of the CDR3, so a read error is the likely explanation. J is TRBJ2-7 and V is TRBV10-2; TRBD2 agrees at 9 bases. The trim removed 6 bases at V and 5 bases at J, leaving 8 bases unmatched. The CDR3 length is 14 residues. Germline-derived CDR1 and CDR2 are WSHSY and SAAADI. The CDR3 nucleotides are TGCGCCAGCAGGGTAGCGGGAGTTACCCACGAGCAGTACTGC. As protein: CASRVAGVTHEQYC.

This clonotype was seen repeatedly, ten times or more. J is TRBJ2-4 and V is TRBV5-1; D not resolved. The V end lost 0 bases, the J end lost 7 bases, and 11 bases lay between the germline ends. The CDR3 consists of 14 residues. CDR1 is SGHRS and CDR2 is YFSETQ in the germline V gene. The CDR3 DNA reads TGCGCCAGCAGCTTGGGAGGTATCACGAACATTCAGTACTTC. Its translation is CASSLGGITNIQYF.

This clonotype was found a few times. This chain connects TRBV12-3 or TRBV12-4 to TRBJ2-6; 8 nucleotides agree with TRBD1. This CDR3 comprises 17 residues. V lost 6 bases, J lost 0 bases, and 7 bases stayed unmatched. CDR3 sequence (DNA): TGTGCCAGCAGGGAGACAGGGGCCCTCTCTGGGGCCAACGTCCTGACTTTC. This codes for CASRETGALSGANVLTF.

Worth noting for this clonotype: At one of its ends the junction is not consistent with the germline gene, which may arise from a read error. This sequence joins TRBV29-1 and TRBJ2-2; possible D gene TRBD2, 6 bases. CDR1 and CDR2 from the germline V gene are SQVTM and ANQGSEA. The CDR3 consists of 14 residues. The DNA of the CDR3 is TGCAGCGGCGCGGGACTGACAAACACCCGGGAGCTGTTTTTT. Protein sequence: CSGAGLTNTRELFF.

For this clonotype: This likely comes from a read error, as the CDR3 has no conserved phenylalanine or tryptophan at its end. The chain joins TRBV12-3 or TRBV12-4 to TRBJ2-5; 12 bases fit TRBD1. The CDR3 totals 16 residues. V trimming: 3 bases; J trimming: 1 base; junction bases outside the gene matches: 3. CDR3 nucleotides: TGTGCCAGCAGTTTTGGGACAGGGGGCGGCCAAGAGACCCAGTACCTC. It encodes CASSFGTGGGQETQYL.

This chain joins TRBV7-2 and TRBJ2-7; D remains unclear. V lost 5 bases and J 6 bases, leaving 17 bases between the germline ends. This CDR3 has 14 residues. CDR1 is SGHTA, CDR2 FQGNSA, per germline. The CDR3 protein is CASSPRGPPPEQYF. DNA for the CDR3: TGTGCCAGCAGCCCCCGAGGACCACCGCCCGAGCAGTACTTC.

This clonotype was detected only a few times. The J gene is TRBJ2-3, the V gene TRBV12-5; unclear D gene. The CDR3 consists of 15 residues. The V end lost 7 bases, the J end lost 1 base, and 15 bases lay between the germline ends. Germline V gene data show CDR1 as LGHNT and CDR2 as FRNRAP. This CDR3 is CASAIGDTRTDTQYF. DNA of the CDR3: TGTGCTAGTGCCATTGGAGATACCCGCACAGATACGCAGTATTTT.